This TCR beta chain was recovered during a study of T cell responses to AZD1222 COVID-19 vaccine. The study, taken as a whole, reports: Dominant at 160-218 and 743-854, vaccine-associated CD4 TCRs also spanned spike.

The V end lost 4 bases, the J end lost 6 bases, and 12 bases lay between the germline ends. CDR1 is LGHDT, CDR2 YNNKEL, per germline (reference sequence). This CDR3 comprises 14 residues. As to this clone: Its antigen is still unknown.

TCRdb's copy holds only in-frame clones and misses some; the assay was immunoSEQ multiplex PCR. This table has under 150,000 clones, about nine tenths appearing once. This receptor was identified in an adult in good health. The genes are TRBV3-1 (or the pseudogene TRBV3-2) and TRBJ2-2; D possibly uses TRBD1 or TRBD2 (7 bases each). Specimen: peripheral blood, collected on day 0 of AZD1222 vaccination. CDR3 DNA sequence: TGTGCCAGCAGCCCCCCAGGGGGGGCCGGGGAGCTGTTTTTT. This codes for CASSPPGGAGELFF.